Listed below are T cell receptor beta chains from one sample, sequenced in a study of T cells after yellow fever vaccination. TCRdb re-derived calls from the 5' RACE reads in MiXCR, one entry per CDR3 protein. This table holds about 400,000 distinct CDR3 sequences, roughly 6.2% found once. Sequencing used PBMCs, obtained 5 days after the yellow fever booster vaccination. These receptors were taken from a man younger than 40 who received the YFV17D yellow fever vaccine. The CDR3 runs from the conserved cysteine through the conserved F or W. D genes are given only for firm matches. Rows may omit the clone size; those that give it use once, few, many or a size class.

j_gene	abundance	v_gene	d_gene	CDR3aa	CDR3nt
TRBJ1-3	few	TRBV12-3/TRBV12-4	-	CATQGRISSGNTIYF	TGTGCCACCCAAGGCCGGATTAGCTCTGGAAACACCATATATTTT
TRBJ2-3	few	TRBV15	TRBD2	CATSKGREADTQYF	TGTGCCACCAGCAAGGGGCGGGAGGCCGATACGCAGTATTTT
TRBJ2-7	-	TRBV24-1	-	CATRGRRYEQYF	TGTGCCACCAGAGGAAGGCGCTACGAGCAGTACTTC
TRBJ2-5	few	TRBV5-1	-	CASSLVVALGAQYF	TGCGCCAGCAGCTTGGTGGTGGCTTTGGGTGCCCAGTACTTC
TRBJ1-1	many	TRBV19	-	CASSIGGSGWGYTEAFF	TGTGCCAGTAGTATTGGCGGGTCAGGATGGGGCTACACTGAAGCTTTCTTT
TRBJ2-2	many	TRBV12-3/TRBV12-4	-	CASEGGTGELFF	TGTGCCAGCGAGGGGGGCACCGGGGAGCTGTTTTTT
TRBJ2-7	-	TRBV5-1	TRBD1	CASTRDSSYEQYF	TGCGCCAGCACTCGGGACAGCTCCTACGAGCAGTACTTC
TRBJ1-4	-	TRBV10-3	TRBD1	CAISDTRDSTAQDEKLFF	TGTGCCATCAGTGACACCCGGGACAGCACTGCCCAGGATGAAAAACTGTTTTTT
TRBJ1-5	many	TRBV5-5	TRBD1	CASSSTGGNQPQHF	TGTGCCAGCAGTTCGACAGGGGGCAATCAGCCCCAGCATTTT
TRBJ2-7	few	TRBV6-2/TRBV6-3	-	CASTASREQYF	TGTGCCAGCACAGCTTCTCGCGAGCAGTACTTC
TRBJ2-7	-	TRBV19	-	CASSIRETYEQYF	TGTGCCAGTAGTATAAGGGAAACCTACGAGCAGTACTTC
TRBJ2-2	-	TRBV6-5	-	CASSYLLAPGELFF	TGTGCCAGCAGTTATCTTTTGGCCCCCGGGGAGCTGTTTTTT
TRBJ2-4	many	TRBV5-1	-	CASSLDQFIQYF	TGCGCCAGCAGCTTGGATCAGTTCATTCAGTACTTC
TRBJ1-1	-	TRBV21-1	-	CASSKTGRVDTEAFF	TGTGCCAGCAGCAAAACGGGCAGGGTTGACACTGAAGCTTTCTTT
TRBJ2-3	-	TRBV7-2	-	CAGHRAYDTDTQYF	TGTGCCGGCCACCGGGCCTACGACACAGATACGCAGTATTTT
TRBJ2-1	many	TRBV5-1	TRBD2	CASSYTSGSSYNEQFF	TGCGCCAGCAGCTACACGAGCGGGAGCTCCTACAATGAGCAGTTCTTC
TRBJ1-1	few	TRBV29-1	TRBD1	CSRQGGTEAFF	TGCAGCAGACAGGGGGGGACTGAAGCTTTCTTT
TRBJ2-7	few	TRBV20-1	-	CSAGSRGNEQYF	TGCAGTGCTGGATCCCGGGGGAACGAGCAGTACTTC
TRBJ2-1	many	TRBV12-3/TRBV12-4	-	CASSLAQGRNEQFF	TGTGCCAGCAGTTTAGCGCAGGGTCGGAATGAGCAGTTCTTC